This TCR beta chain was retrieved from a study of T cells in Graves' hyperthyroidism and ophthalmopathy. Study-level findings and limits: With a median lead of approximately six months before onset, the model predicted ophthalmopathy.

Turning to this clonotype: Antigen specificity is unknown.

Amplified regions were TCR beta CDR3 sequences from RNA transcripts. HTBI primers were used for first-round RT-PCR of the TCR CDR3. TCRdb re-derived calls from the multiplex PCR reads in MiXCR, one entry per CDR3 protein. Of 500,000 to 600,000 distinct CDR3 sequences listed, just over 45% are singletons. Trimming took off 5 bases at V and 3 bases at J, with 11 bases between the two ends. Per the germline V gene, CDR1 is MNHEY and CDR2 is SVGAGI. CDR3 length: 14 residues. The specimen sequenced was peripheral blood or thyroid tissue (not recorded which). The chain recombines TRBV6-5 with TRBJ1-5; D is unclear. The receptor's source is an adult woman with Graves' disease, either hyperthyroidism or ophthalmopathy (not recorded which). CDR3: CASSQLPANQPQHF. The CDR3 DNA follows: TGTGCCAGCAGTCAACTCCCCGCCAATCAGCCCCAGCATTTT.